This paragraph covers one T cell receptor (beta chain) sequence. Original handling: Estimation of nucleated cell counts relied on the amplification of reference gene primers. Using immunoSEQ multiplex PCR, the repertoire was profiled, and TCRdb retains in-frame clones only, with some absent. V and J calls and clone size are those listed in that table; D and trimming were worked out from the DNA. The sample lists roughly 34,000 clones, almost 90% occurring once. Germline V gene data show CDR1 as SGHVS and CDR2 as FQNEAQ. Trimming shortened V by 1 base and J by 1 base, and 14 bases separated the two germline ends. This CDR3 has 17 residues. This specimen belongs to a study of blood T cell repertoires in COVID-19. Overall study: Some COVID-19 samples were acute and others convalescent; all came from the United States, Italy and Spain. T cells, B-cell-depleted T cells, or PBMCs provided the cDNA or gDNA that served as material.

Sequencing used peripheral blood. This clonotype originated in a man in his 60s with active COVID-19. The rearrangement uses TRBV7-8 and TRBJ1-5; D possibly corresponds to TRBD1 (5 bases). Here the CDR3 DNA reads TGTGCCAGCAGCTTAGGGCGGGGCAGGGTCAGCAATCAGCCCCAGCATTTT. Its protein is CASSLGRGRVSNQPQHF. Using reference TRBV7-8 and TRBJ1-5 for the parts outside the CDR3, the full variable domain is GAGVSQSPRYKVAKRGQDVALRCDPISGHVSLFWYQQALGQGPEFLTYFQNEAQLDKSGLPSDRFFAERPEGSVSTLKIQRTQQEDSAVYLCASSLGRGRVSNQPQHFGDGTRLSIL.